The rows below give T cell receptor beta chains drawn from one sample of a study of immune reconstitution after stem cell transplant in scleroderma. One entry per CDR3 protein, called by TCRdb with MiXCR from the RT-PCR reads. The table shows about 690 distinct CDR3 sequences, with approximately 7.7% occurring only once. The specimen was obtained before or after autologous hematopoietic stem cell transplantation (not recorded which). Source of these receptors: a male donor with systemic sclerosis. Both conserved end residues are part of each CDR3. A D gene is named only where the DNA matches it firmly. Only some rows state a clone size, as once, few, many or a class for expanded clones.

size,V,D,J,CDR3,DNA
few,TRBV12-3/TRBV12-4,-,TRBJ1-2,CASSKGIKTNYGYTF,TGTGCCAGCAGCAAGGGTATAAAGACTAACTATGGCTACACCTTC
few,TRBV11-3,TRBD1,TRBJ1-1,CASSLGTGNTEAFF,TGTGCCAGCAGCTTAGGGACAGGGAACACTGAAGCTTTCTTT
large,TRBV4-3,-,TRBJ1-4,CASSQEGGTGSEKLFF,TGCGCCAGCAGCCAAGAGGGTGGAACAGGGAGTGAAAAACTGTTTTTT
large,TRBV29-1,-,TRBJ1-3,CSVEGDGTSSGNTIYF,TGCAGCGTTGAGGGGGACGGGACGAGCTCTGGAAACACCATATATTTT
medium-sized,TRBV7-3,TRBD2,TRBJ2-1,CASSLRAGGLGNEQFF,TGTGCCAGCAGCTTAAGGGCGGGGGGGCTCGGGAATGAGCAGTTCTTC
medium-sized,TRBV20-1,-,TRBJ2-1,CSARGIERPSSYNEQFF,TGCAGTGCTAGAGGAATAGAGCGTCCTAGCTCCTACAATGAGCAGTTCTTC
large,TRBV20-1,-,TRBJ2-3,CSARPGGALADTQYF,TGCAGTGCTAGACCCGGGGGCGCTTTGGCAGATACGCAGTATTTT
medium-sized,TRBV27,TRBD2,TRBJ2-1,CASSPNPGLAGLDEQFF,TGTGCCAGCAGTCCCAACCCGGGACTAGCGGGTTTGGATGAGCAGTTCTTC
medium-sized,TRBV27,TRBD1,TRBJ1-5,CASSFTGQGNQPQHF,TGTGCCAGCAGTTTTACGGGACAGGGTAACCAGCCCCAGCATTTT
-,TRBV7-2,-,TRBJ2-1,CASSTQGRPTEQFF,TGTGCCAGCAGCACCCAGGGGCGGCCCACTGAGCAGTTCTTC